This paragraph covers one T cell receptor (beta chain) sequence. Its target is not known. Profiled with immunoSEQ multiplex PCR; TCRdb holds only in-frame clones, not every one. Of about 770,000 clones in the sample, about two thirds were seen once. This CDR3 region has 15 residues. The germline V gene encodes CDR1 KGHSH and CDR2 LQKENI. Trimming left V 3 bases short and J 0 bases short, with 10 bases between. The data belong to a study of shared clonotypes between healthy human individuals. Whole-study results and caveats: Generation of non-shared clonotypes was less probable than generation of clonotypes shared by all four donors. Researchers found naive subsets generally carried larger estimated richness than memory subsets.

This receptor was taken from a woman younger than 45 in good health. The sequenced sample consisted of memory CD4+ T cells sorted from blood. This sample's subset: CD45RA-negative fraction. The chain uses TRBV18 and TRBJ2-3, with D maybe TRBD2 (5 bases). CDR3 loop: CASSPGGPSTDTQYF. CDR3 nucleotide sequence: TGTGCCAGCTCACCGGGCGGGCCCAGCACAGATACGCAGTATTTT. The full variable domain, with the rest looked up from reference TRBV18 and TRBJ2-3, is NAGVMQNPRHLVRRRGQEARLRCSPMKGHSHVYWYRQLPEEGLKFMVYLQKENIIDESGMPKERFSAEFPKEGPSILRIQQVVRGDSAAYFCASSPGGPSTDTQYFGPGTRLTVL.